The 20 T cell receptor beta chains in this list originate from one sample, sequenced in a study of cytomegalovirus exposure and HLA in healthy donors. PCR used 60 Vbeta primers and 13 Jbeta primers. Generated by immunoSEQ multiplex PCR, the TCRdb table keeps only in-frame clones and is missing some. The table includes 120,000 or so clones, just over 65% detected once. Material: PBMCs. The receptors come from a man younger than 35 in good health and CMV-seronegative.

The chain employs TRBV20-1 and TRBJ2-1, with D possibly matching TRBD2 (5 bases). V shed 6 bases and J shed 15 bases, with 18 bases lying between them. CDR1 is DFQATT and CDR2 is SNEGSKA in the germline V gene (reference sequence). The CDR3 extends over 11 amino acids. CDR3 loop: CSAHLEGLRFF. The DNA of the CDR3 is TGCAGTGCCCATCTTGAGGGCCTGAGGTTCTTC.

The gene calls are TRBV5-1 and TRBJ2-1; 10 nucleotides match TRBD2. After removal of 3 bases from V and 9 bases from J, the junction contained 12 bases not matched to a gene. Germline lookup yields CDR1 SGHRS and CDR2 YFSETQ. The CDR3 is made up of 16 amino acids. The CDR3 region has the DNA TGCGCCAGCAGCTGGGGGATAGCGGGGGGAGCCCTTGAGCAGTTCTTC. This codes for CASSWGIAGGALEQFF.

V is TRBV6-5 and J is TRBJ1-1; D is unresolved. V was cut by 6 bases and J by 2 bases, with 10 bases left in between. This CDR3 has 13 residues. Per the germline V gene, CDR1 is MNHEY and CDR2 is SVGAGI. The CDR3 reads CASRGRVNTEAFF. The CDR3 region has the DNA TGTGCCAGCAGAGGGCGGGTAAACACTGAAGCTTTCTTT.

Here the CDR3 reads CAWTIRAIAGGYTF. In nucleotides, the CDR3 is TGTGCCTGGACCATCAGAGCGATTGCGGGGGGCTACACCTTC. The chain uses TRBV30 and TRBJ1-2; D is uncertain. This CDR3 contains 14 residues. CDR1 is GTSNPN and CDR2 is SVGIG in the germline V gene (reference sequence). The V gene lost 4 bases and the J gene lost 8 bases, with 20 bases spanning the gap.

V gene TRBV5-1 combines with J gene TRBJ2-7; D is unresolved. This CDR3 is built from 12 residues. Germline lookup yields CDR1 SGHRS and CDR2 YFSETQ. The V and J ends lost 4 bases and 4 bases respectively, with 9 bases between them. The CDR3 here is CASSAASYEQYF. CDR3 nucleotide sequence: TGCGCCAGCAGCGCGGCCTCGTACGAGCAGTACTTC.

This sequence joins TRBV18 and TRBJ2-7; D may be TRBD1 (6 bases). Germline lookup yields CDR1 KGHSH and CDR2 LQKENI. V was clipped by 4 bases and J by 4 bases, with 8 bases between them. CDR3 length: 12 residues. The CDR3 nucleotides are TGTGCCAGCTCACAACAGGGTTACGAGCAGTACTTC. Translating gives CASSQQGYEQYF.

This clone was counted a few times. The chain is built from TRBV30 and TRBJ1-5; D ambiguous. Germline V gives CDR1 GTSNPN, CDR2 SVGIG (reference sequence). CDR3 length: 13 residues. Trimming stripped 1 base from V and 0 bases from J, with 4 bases between. CDR3 sequence: CAWSADSNQPQHF. As DNA, the CDR3 is TGTGCCTGGAGTGCAGATAGCAATCAGCCCCAGCATTTT.

This chain joins TRBV19 and TRBJ2-7, with 8 nucleotides matching TRBD1. The CDR3 is made up of 13 amino acids. Germline V lookup: CDR1 LNHDA, CDR2 SQIVND (reference sequence). The trim removed 6 bases at V and 3 bases at J, leaving 4 bases unmatched. This CDR3 reads CASSRGLVYEQYF. The DNA of the CDR3 is TGTGCCAGTAGCAGGGGGCTTGTCTACGAGCAGTACTTC.

The chain couples TRBV18 to TRBJ2-5; D is perhaps TRBD1 (5 bases). Per germline, CDR1 KGHSH and CDR2 LQKENI. V was clipped by 5 bases and J by 4 bases, with 14 bases between them. The CDR3 is 14 residues long. The CDR3 reads CASSATALSETQYF. As DNA, the CDR3 is TGTGCCAGCTCAGCGACAGCCCTCTCAGAGACCCAGTACTTC.

This clone was observed at least ten times. The chain has TRBV29-1 and TRBJ2-7; no clear D. The germline V gene has CDR1 SQVTM and CDR2 ANQGSEA. This CDR3 is 11 amino acids long. The V end was cut by 4 bases, the J end by 3 bases, with 7 bases between. The CDR3 DNA reads TGCAGCGTTGTGAACGGCTACGAGCAGTACTTC. Protein: CSVVNGYEQYF.

The chain has TRBV30 and TRBJ1-2, with a tentative D call TRBD1 (6 bases). Germline V gene lookup returns CDR1 GTSNPN and CDR2 SVGIG (reference sequence). The CDR3 length is 13 residues. The V and J ends lost 5 bases and 6 bases respectively, with 16 bases between them. CDR3 in amino acids: CAWDNTGLDGYTF. The CDR3 nucleotides read TGTGCCTGGGACAATACAGGGTTGGATGGCTACACCTTC.

The chain joins TRBV20-1 to TRBJ2-1, with D possibly TRBD2 on 5 matching bases. V was clipped by 3 bases and J by 8 bases, with 8 bases between them. CDR1 DFQATT and CDR2 SNEGSKA come from the germline V gene (reference sequence). The CDR3 is 11 amino acids. The CDR3 spells CSASGGDEQFF. CDR3 nucleotide sequence: TGCAGTGCTAGTGGAGGTGATGAGCAGTTCTTC.

J is TRBJ2-1 and V is TRBV5-6; a weak D match, TRBD2 (6 bases). The CDR3 contains 15 residues. Germline V gene lookup returns CDR1 SGHDT and CDR2 YYEEEE. V dropped 1 base and J dropped 1 base, with 9 bases sitting between them. CDR3 loop: CASSLYGTSYNEQFF. The CDR3 nucleotides are TGTGCCAGCAGCTTGTACGGGACTTCCTACAATGAGCAGTTCTTC.

This clone was found a few times. This rearrangement joins TRBV15 to TRBJ2-1; D uncertain. Trimming removed 6 bases from V and 0 bases from J, with 12 bases in between. The CDR3 loop spans 15 amino acids. Germline CDR1 LNHNV, CDR2 YYDKDF (reference sequence). The CDR3 DNA sequence: TGTGCCACCAGGAGTGCGGCAAGCTCCTACAATGAGCAGTTCTTC. Protein sequence: CATRSAASSYNEQFF.

To note about this clone: An end of the junction does not agree with germline; a read error may underlie this. V usage is TRBV7-2 and J usage is TRBJ2-1, with D maybe TRBD2 (5 bases). The CDR3 contains 16 residues. Germline V gene lookup returns CDR1 SGHTA and CDR2 FQGNSA. The DNA of the CDR3 is TGTGCCAGCAGCCCTAGCTTTCCTAGCTCCGACAATGAGCAGTTCTTC. It translates to CASSPSFPSSDNEQFF.

The chain uses TRBV25-1 and TRBJ2-5; 8 nucleotides agree with TRBD2. The CDR3 loop spans 17 amino acids. The trim removed 1 base at V and 5 bases at J, leaving 12 bases unmatched. CDR1 and CDR2 (germline): MGHDK, SYGVNS. The CDR3 sequence is CASSESSGGGEGETQYF. The CDR3 nucleotides read TGTGCCAGCAGTGAATCCAGCGGGGGCGGCGAGGGTGAGACCCAGTACTTC.

This clone showed up just a few times. J is TRBJ1-2 and V is TRBV30; no clear D. Germline-derived CDR1 and CDR2 are GTSNPN and SVGIG (reference sequence). This CDR3 has 10 amino acids. Trimming removed 4 bases from V and 6 bases from J, with 6 bases in between. CDR3: CAWTGDGYTF. The CDR3 nucleotides are TGTGCCTGGACCGGGGATGGCTACACCTTC.

The sample holds a few counts of this clone. The chain couples TRBV9 to TRBJ2-5; perhaps TRBD2 as D (5 bases). The V gene's germline CDR1 is SGDLS and CDR2 YYNGEE. Deletions cut 2 bases from V and 1 base from J, with 12 bases between. The CDR3 is 15 residues long. The CDR3 nucleotides are TGTGCCAGCAGCGTTTACGGGATCTTCCAAGAGACCCAGTACTTC. Amino acid sequence: CASSVYGIFQETQYF.

The chain joins TRBV28 to TRBJ2-3; tentatively, D is TRBD1 (5 bases). Between the trimmed V and J ends, which lost 4 bases and 1 base, there was a span of 18 bases. CDR3 length equals 17 residues. CDR1 is MDHEN and CDR2 is SYDVKM in the germline V gene. CDR3 amino acids: CASSSRAGQMGTDTQYF. The CDR3 region has the DNA TGTGCCAGCAGTTCTCGCGCAGGGCAGATGGGCACAGATACGCAGTATTTT.

The chain recombines TRBV30 with TRBJ2-3; TRBD1 matches at 10 bases. Germline V gene data show CDR1 as GTSNPN and CDR2 as SVGIG (reference sequence). After removal of 2 bases from V and 2 bases from J, the junction contained 7 bases not matched to a gene. This CDR3 region has 16 residues. In DNA, the CDR3 is TGTGCCTGGAGTTGGGCTGGGACAGGGGTCACAGATACGCAGTATTTT. This translates into CAWSWAGTGVTDTQYF. Filled out from reference TRBV30 and TRBJ2-3, the complete variable domain reads SQTIHQWPATLVQPVGSPLSLECTVEGTSNPNLYWYRQAAGRGLQLLFYSVGIGQISSEVPQNLSASRPQDRQFILSSKKLLLSDSGFYLCAWSWAGTGVTDTQYFGPGTRLTVL.